The T cell receptor (beta chain) described here comes from a study of blood T cell repertoires in COVID-19 (dated by TCRdb to 2018 to 2021). Notes on the research overall: The collaborator samples originated in the United States, Italy and Spain and spanned the acute and convalescent phases of COVID-19. The repertoires were released in a freely available public database intended as a resource for research on the immune response to SARS-CoV-2. Sample metadata almost always included a de-identified subject ID, COVID-19 status, age in years and sex. HLA class I and class II types, where available, came from metadata supplied by the sample provider rather than from assay-based typing. The samples were drawn from the first 160 participants of the ongoing ImmuneRACE study and from 950 to 1,500 subjects provided by 6 global collaborators. Subjects who had been exposed to COVID-19, were actively infected with it, or had recovered from it provided the deeply sampled blood TCRbeta repertoires that made up the dataset. The material from the prospective study consisted of cDNA or gDNA derived from T cells, B-cell-depleted T cells, or PBMCs.

What the work shows at the level of the full study, not this receptor alone: The amount of clinical and demographic metadata varied by source and participant and was provided uncurated.

TCRbeta CDR3 regions were amplified from genomic DNA by means of the immunoSEQ Assay, a bias-controlled multiplex PCR. In the authors' own workflow: Nucleated cell counts per sample were estimated from amplification of reference gene primers within the assay. To quantify the absolute abundance of each unique TCRbeta CDR3 rearrangement, sequence reads were collapsed and filtered. For each sample, productive Simpson clonality was calculated as the square root of Simpson's diversity index across productive rearrangements. In TCRdb, the immuneACCESS table is reduced to in-frame sequences with V and J assigned. These tables do not hold every clone; where another copy was compared, an unresolved V gene accounts for under half, and the others remain unexplained. V and J calls and clone size come straight from that table; D and trimming were deduced from the DNA. The sample yields about 38,000 clones; around four fifths were counted once. Clones ranked in the top ten supply about 1.5% of the sample.

Comments on this clone: There is no known antigen for this receptor. No qualities accompany the bases; no much larger clone lies one base away.

In Seattle, one collaborating source enrolled patients while the infection was active and tracked those patients longitudinally over the course of disease. The collaborating institutions used their own protocols to collect whole blood in K2EDTA tubes. Collaborator samples were shipped for TCRbeta analysis as frozen whole blood, isolated PBMCs, or DNA extracted from either sample type. Counted from cysteine to phenylalanine, this CDR3 has 19 amino acids. Kept here is only the CDR3 DNA, which spans 57 bases and is read in frame from base 1. This receptor was identified in a man in his fifties or sixties with COVID-19, enrolled during active disease. Material for sequencing was peripheral blood. This sequence uses TRBV12-2 and TRBJ2-3; whether TRBD2, the table's D call, matches the DNA was not checked. TRBV12-2 is described as a pseudogene. The DNA sequence is as follows: TGTGCAAGTCGCTTATTAGGAGCTGGGAGGCACCTTGGCACAGATACGCAGTATTTT. This codes for CASRLLGAGRHLGTDTQYF.